This TCR beta chain was observed in a study of T cell responses to AZD1222 COVID-19 vaccine. Libraries were prepared by immunoSEQ multiplex PCR; TCRdb keeps only in-frame clonotypes and omits some of them. The sample has roughly 110,000 clones; approximately 90% are singletons. CDR3 length equals 14 residues. V was pared by 10 bases and J by 0 bases, with 13 bases between. CDR1 and CDR2 from the germline V gene are ENHRY and SYGVKD. V is TRBV10-3 and J is TRBJ2-1, with D possibly called TRBD1 or TRBD2 (5 bases each). The TCR sequence derives from an adult who received the AZD1222 COVID-19 vaccine. This material consisted of peripheral blood, taken 28 days after the second AZD1222 dose. CDR3 sequence reads: CATDPGTSYNEQFF. The CDR3 DNA reads TGTGCCACCGACCCCGGGACCTCCTACAATGAGCAGTTCTTC.